This T cell receptor beta chain stems from a study of neurological immune-mediated disorders. This clonotype occurred many times. The antigen is undetermined. Study-level results: Private repertoires in all groups were suggested by the finding that expanded clones across subjects shared no CDR3 amino acid sequences.

One entry per CDR3 protein, called by TCRdb with MiXCR from the 5' RACE reads. This sample has roughly 38,000 distinct CDR3 sequences, with more than 6.5% found just once. Germline CDR1 and CDR2: MNHEY and SVGAGI. With V trimmed by 3 bases and J by 3 bases, 4 bases remained unmatched. This CDR3 is built from 15 residues. This receptor was obtained from a woman aged 40 to 49 in good health. V gene TRBV6-5 combines with J gene TRBJ2-3; 9 bases are shared with TRBD1. Sequences were obtained from PBMCs. The CDR3 nucleotides read TGTGCCAGCAGTTATAGACAGGGGGGAACAGATACGCAGTATTTT. Its translation: CASSYRQGGTDTQYF.